The source of this T cell receptor beta chain is a study of early T cells in non-severe SARS-CoV-2 infection. Study overall: Chains were not paired, and sequencing was done on bulk RNA from unsorted whole blood.

Unique molecular identifiers (one per individual cDNA molecule) were attached. MiXCR, run by TCRdb on the 5' RACE reads, gives a single entry per CDR3 protein. The data contain approximately 19,000 distinct CDR3 sequences, about 5.5% of them singletons. Concerning this clonotype itself: Its target is not known.

Broader study findings: Reliance on VDJdb matching favored anti-spike CD8 responses; private and CD4 specificities were missed.

Germline V gives CDR1 MNHNY, CDR2 SVGAGI (reference sequence). Trimming shortened V by 4 bases and J by 0 bases, and 19 bases separated the two germline ends. This CDR3 comprises 19 residues. The material sequenced was whole blood. V and J are TRBV6-6 and TRBJ1-6; no clear D gene. This TCR came from an adult who was a healthcare worker with PCR-confirmed SARS-CoV-2 infection or an uninfected control (not recorded which). The CDR3 loop is CASSSPRQSGYSYNSPLHF. CDR3 coding DNA: TGTGCCAGCAGTTCCCCCCGGCAGTCGGGCTACTCCTATAATTCACCCCTCCACTTT.